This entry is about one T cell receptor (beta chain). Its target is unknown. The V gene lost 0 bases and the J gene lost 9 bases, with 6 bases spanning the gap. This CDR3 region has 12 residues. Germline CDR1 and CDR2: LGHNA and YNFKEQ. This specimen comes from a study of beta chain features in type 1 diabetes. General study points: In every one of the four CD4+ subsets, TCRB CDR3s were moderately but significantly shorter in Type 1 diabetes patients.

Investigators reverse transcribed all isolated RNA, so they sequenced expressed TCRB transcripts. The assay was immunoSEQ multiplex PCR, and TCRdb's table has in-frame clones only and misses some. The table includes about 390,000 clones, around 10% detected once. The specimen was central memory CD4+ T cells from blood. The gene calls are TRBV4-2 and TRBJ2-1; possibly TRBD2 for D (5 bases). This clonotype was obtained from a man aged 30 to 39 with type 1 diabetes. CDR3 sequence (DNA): TGTGCCAGCAGCCAAGATGAGGGTGAGCAGTTCTTC. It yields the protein CASSQDEGEQFF.